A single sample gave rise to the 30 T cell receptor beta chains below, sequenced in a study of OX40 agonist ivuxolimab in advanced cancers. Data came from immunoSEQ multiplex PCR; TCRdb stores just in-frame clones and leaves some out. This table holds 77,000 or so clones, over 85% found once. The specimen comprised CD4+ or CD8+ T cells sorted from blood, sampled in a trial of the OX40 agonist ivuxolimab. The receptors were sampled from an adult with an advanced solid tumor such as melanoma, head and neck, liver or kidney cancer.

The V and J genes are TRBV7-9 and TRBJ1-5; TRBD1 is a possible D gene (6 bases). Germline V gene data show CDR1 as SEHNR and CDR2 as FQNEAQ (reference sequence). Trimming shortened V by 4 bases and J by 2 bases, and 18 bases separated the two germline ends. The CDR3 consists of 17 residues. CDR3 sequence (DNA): TGTGCCAGCAGCTCATCGTCCCAGGGGATAGGCAATCAGCCCCAGCATTTT. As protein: CASSSSSQGIGNQPQHF. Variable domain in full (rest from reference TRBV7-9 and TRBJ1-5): DTGVSQNPRHKITKRGQNVTFRCDPISEHNRLYWYRQTLGQGPEFLTYFQNEAQLEKSRLLSDRFSAERPKGSFSTLEIQRTEQGDSAMYLCASSSSSQGIGNQPQHFGDGTRLSIL.

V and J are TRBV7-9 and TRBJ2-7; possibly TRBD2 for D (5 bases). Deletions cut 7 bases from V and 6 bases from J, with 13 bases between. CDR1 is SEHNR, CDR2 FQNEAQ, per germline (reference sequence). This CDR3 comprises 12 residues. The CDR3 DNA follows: TGTGCCAGCACCCCCGGGGATTTCGAGCAGTACTTC. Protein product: CASTPGDFEQYF.

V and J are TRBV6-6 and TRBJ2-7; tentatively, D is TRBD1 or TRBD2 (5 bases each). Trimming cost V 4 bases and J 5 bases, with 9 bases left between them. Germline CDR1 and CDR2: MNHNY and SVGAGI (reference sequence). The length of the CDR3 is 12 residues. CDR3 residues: CASSWDGDEQYF. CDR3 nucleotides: TGTGCCAGCAGTTGGGACGGGGACGAGCAGTACTTC.

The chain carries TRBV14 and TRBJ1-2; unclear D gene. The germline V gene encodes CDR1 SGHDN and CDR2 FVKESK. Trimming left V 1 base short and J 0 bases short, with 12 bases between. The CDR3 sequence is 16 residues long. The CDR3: CASSQVIGTSNYGYTF. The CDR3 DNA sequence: TGTGCCAGCAGCCAAGTTATCGGAACTTCTAACTATGGCTACACCTTC.

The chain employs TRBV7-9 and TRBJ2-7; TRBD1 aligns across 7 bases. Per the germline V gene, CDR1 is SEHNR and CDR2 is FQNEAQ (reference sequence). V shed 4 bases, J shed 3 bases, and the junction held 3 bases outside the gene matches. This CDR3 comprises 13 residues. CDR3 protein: CASSSGTDYEQYF. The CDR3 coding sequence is TGTGCCAGCAGCTCCGGGACAGACTACGAGCAGTACTTC.

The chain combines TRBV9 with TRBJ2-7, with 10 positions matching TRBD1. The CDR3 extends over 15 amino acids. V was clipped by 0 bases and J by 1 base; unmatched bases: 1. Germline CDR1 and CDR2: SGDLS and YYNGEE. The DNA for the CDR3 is TGTGCCAGCAGCGTAGGGACAGGGGGGTCCTACGAGCAGTACTTC. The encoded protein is CASSVGTGGSYEQYF.

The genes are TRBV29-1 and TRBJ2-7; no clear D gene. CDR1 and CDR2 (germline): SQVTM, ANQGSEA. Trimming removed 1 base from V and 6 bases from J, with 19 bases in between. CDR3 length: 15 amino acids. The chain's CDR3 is CSVEGGEKTDSEQYF. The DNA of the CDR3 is TGCAGCGTTGAAGGGGGTGAAAAAACCGACTCCGAGCAGTACTTC.

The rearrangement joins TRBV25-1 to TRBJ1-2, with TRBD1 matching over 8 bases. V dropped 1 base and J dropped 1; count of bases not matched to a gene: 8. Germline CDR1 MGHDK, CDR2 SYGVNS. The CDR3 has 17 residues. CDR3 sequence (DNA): TGTGCCAGCAGTGAATTTGGGGGACAGGCGTATAACTATGGCTACACCTTC. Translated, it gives CASSEFGGQAYNYGYTF.

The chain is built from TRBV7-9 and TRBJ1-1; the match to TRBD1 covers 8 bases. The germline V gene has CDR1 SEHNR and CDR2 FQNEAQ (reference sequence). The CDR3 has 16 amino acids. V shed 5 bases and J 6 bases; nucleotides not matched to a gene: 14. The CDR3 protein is CASSPDRVEFGAEAFF. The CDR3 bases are TGTGCCAGCAGCCCGGACAGGGTCGAATTTGGGGCTGAAGCTTTCTTT.

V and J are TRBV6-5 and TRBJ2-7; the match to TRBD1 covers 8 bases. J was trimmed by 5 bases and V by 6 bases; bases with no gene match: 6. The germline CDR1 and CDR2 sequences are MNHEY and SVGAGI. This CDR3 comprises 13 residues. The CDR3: CASRLQGVHEQYF. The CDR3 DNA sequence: TGTGCCAGCAGGCTACAGGGGGTCCACGAGCAGTACTTC.

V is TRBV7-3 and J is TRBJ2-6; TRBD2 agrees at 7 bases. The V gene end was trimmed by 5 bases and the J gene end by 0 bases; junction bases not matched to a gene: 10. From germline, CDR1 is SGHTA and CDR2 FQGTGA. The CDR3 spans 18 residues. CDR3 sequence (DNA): TGTGCCAGCAGCGAGCGGGGCAGGGCCTACTCTGGGGCCAACGTCCTGACTTTC. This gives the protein CASSERGRAYSGANVLTF.

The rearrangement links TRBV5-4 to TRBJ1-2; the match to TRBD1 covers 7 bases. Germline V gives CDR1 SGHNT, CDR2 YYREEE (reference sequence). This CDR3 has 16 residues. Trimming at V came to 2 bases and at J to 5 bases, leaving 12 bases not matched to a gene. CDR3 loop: CASSFPGGGGAYGYTF. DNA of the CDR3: TGTGCCAGCAGCTTCCCGGGGGGAGGGGGCGCATATGGCTACACCTTC.

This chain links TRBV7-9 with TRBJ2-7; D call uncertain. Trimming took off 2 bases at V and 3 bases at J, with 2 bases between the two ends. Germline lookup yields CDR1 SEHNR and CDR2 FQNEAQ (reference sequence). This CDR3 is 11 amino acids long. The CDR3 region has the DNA TGTGCCAGCAGCTTAAGCTACGAGCAGTACTTC. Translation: CASSLSYEQYF.

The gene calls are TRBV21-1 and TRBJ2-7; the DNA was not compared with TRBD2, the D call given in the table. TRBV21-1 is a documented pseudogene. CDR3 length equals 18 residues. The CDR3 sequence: CASSKALSGLADSYEQYF. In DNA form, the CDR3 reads TGTGCCAGCAGCAAAGCGCTTTCGGGACTAGCGGATTCCTACGAGCAGTACTTC.

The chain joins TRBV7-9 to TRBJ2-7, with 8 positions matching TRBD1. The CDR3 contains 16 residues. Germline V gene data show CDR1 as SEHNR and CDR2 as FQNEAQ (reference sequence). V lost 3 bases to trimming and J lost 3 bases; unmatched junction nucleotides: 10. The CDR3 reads CASSFFRGREFYEQYF. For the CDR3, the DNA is TGTGCCAGCAGCTTCTTCAGGGGGCGCGAATTCTACGAGCAGTACTTC.

In DNA, the CDR3 is TGTGCCAGCAGATGGACAGGCAGGTACGAGCAGTACTTC. This gives the protein CASRWTGRYEQYF. V and J are TRBV5-8 and TRBJ2-7, with 7 positions matching TRBD1. Germline-derived CDR1 and CDR2 are SGHTS and YDEGEE. There are 13 residues in the CDR3. V shed 5 bases, J shed 4 bases, and the junction held 6 bases outside the gene matches.

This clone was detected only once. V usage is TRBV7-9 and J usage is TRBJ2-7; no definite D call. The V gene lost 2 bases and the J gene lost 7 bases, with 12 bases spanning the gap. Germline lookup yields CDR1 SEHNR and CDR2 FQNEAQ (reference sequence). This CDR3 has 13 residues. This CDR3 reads CASSLSYVGEQYF. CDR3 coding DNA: TGTGCCAGCAGCTTAAGCTATGTGGGGGAGCAGTACTTC.

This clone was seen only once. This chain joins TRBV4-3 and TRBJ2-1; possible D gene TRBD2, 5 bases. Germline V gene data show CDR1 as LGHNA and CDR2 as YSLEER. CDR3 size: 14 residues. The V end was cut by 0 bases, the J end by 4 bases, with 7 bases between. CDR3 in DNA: TGCGCCAGCAGCCAAGAGCCGGGATACAATGAGCAGTTCTTC. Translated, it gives CASSQEPGYNEQFF.

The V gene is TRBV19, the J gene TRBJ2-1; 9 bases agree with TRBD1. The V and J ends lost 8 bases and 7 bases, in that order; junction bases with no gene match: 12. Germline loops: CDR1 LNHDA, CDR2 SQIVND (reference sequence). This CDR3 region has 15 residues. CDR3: CASALGTGRMNEQFF. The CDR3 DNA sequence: TGTGCCAGTGCCCTCGGGACAGGGAGGATGAATGAGCAGTTCTTC.

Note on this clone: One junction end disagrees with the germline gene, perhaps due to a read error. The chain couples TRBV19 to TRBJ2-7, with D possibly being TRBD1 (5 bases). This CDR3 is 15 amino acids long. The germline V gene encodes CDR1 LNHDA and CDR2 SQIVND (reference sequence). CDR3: CASSIDDSSSSEQYF. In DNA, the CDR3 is TGTGCCAGTAGTATAGATGACAGTTCCTCCTCCGAGCAGTACTTC.

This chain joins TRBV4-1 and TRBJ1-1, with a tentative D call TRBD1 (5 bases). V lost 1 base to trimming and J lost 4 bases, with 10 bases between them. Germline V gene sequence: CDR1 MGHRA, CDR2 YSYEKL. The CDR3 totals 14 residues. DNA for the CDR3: TGCGCCAGCAGCCAAGGGGGCTGGGGCACTGAAGCTTTCTTT. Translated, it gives CASSQGGWGTEAFF.

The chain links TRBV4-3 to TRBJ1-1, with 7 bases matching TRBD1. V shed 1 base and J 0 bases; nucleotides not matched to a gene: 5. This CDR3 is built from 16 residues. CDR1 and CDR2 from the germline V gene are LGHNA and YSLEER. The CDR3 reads CASSQGPGQMNTEAFF. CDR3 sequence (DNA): TGCGCCAGCAGCCAAGGGCCGGGACAGATGAACACTGAAGCTTTCTTT.

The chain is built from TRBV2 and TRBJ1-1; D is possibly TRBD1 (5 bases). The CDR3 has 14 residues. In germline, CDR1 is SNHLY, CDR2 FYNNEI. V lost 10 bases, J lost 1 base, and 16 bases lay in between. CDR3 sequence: CAIQGGAGNTEAFF. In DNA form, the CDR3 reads TGTGCCATCCAAGGAGGGGCTGGGAACACTGAAGCTTTCTTT.

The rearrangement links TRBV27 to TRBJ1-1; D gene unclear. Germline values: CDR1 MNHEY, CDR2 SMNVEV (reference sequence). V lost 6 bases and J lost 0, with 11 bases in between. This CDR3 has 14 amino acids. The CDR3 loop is CASSQTVMNTEAFF. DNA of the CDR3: TGTGCCAGCAGCCAGACGGTAATGAACACTGAAGCTTTCTTT.

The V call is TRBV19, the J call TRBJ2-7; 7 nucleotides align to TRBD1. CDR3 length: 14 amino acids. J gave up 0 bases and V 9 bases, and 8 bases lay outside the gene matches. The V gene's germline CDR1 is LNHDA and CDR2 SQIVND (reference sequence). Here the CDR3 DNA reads TGTGCCAGCACCGGGACAGTGGACTCCTACGAGCAGTACTTC. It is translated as CASTGTVDSYEQYF.

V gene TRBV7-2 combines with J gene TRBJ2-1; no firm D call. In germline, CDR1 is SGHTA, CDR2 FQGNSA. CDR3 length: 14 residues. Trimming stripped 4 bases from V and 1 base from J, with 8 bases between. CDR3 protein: CASSYSRSYNEQFF. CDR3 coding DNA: TGTGCCAGCAGCTACTCGAGGTCCTACAATGAGCAGTTCTTC. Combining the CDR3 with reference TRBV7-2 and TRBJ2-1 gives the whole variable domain GAGVSQSPSNKVTEKGKDVELRCDPISGHTALYWYRQSLGQGLEFLIYFQGNSAPDKSGLPSDRFSAERTGGSVSTLTIQRTQQEDSAVYLCASSYSRSYNEQFFGPGTRLTVL.

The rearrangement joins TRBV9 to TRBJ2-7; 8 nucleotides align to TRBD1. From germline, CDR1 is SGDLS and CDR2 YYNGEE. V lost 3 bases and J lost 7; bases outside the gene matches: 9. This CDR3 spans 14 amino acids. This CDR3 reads CASSARDRLWEQYF. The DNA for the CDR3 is TGTGCCAGCAGCGCCCGGGACAGGCTTTGGGAGCAGTACTTC.

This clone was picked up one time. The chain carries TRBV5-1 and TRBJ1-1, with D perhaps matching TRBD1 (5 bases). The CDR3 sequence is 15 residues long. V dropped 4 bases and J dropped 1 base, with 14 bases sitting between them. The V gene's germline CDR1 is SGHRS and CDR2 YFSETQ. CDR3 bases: TGCGCCAGCAGCCCAGGGACGGTGGAGAACACTGAAGCTTTCTTT. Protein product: CASSPGTVENTEAFF.

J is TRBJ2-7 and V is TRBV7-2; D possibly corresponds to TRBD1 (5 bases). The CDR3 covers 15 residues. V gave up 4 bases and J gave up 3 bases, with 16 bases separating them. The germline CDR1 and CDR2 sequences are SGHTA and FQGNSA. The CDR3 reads CASSWPRAVGYEQYF. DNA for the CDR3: TGTGCCAGCAGCTGGCCCAGGGCCGTGGGCTACGAGCAGTACTTC.

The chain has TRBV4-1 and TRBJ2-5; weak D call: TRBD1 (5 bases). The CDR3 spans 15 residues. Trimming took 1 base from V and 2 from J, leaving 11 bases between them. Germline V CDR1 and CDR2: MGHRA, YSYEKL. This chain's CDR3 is CASSQARVPQETQYF. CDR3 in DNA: TGCGCCAGCAGCCAAGCCAGGGTTCCGCAAGAGACCCAGTACTTC.